The clone carrying this T cell receptor (beta chain) was recorded a few times. Its antigen is still unknown. Each TCR beta cDNA library carried unique molecular identifiers. TCRdb itself ran the PCR reads through MiXCR, one entry per CDR3 protein. The table lists roughly 400,000 distinct CDR3 sequences, roughly 38% of them singletons. The sample originates from a study of post-analysis software for immune sequencing data. The study, taken as a whole, reports: Roughly five TRBV segments were more frequent in patients than controls; TRBV5-6, TRBV5-1 and TRBV20-1 belonged to this group.

CDR3 length: 14 residues. Between the trimmed V and J ends, which lost 8 bases and 2 bases, there was a span of 13 bases. Germline V gene sequence: CDR1 SGHTA, CDR2 FQGTGA. The source is a girl aged 2 to 10 with multiple sclerosis. Sequencing was performed on blood. The V and J genes are TRBV7-3 and TRBJ2-1, with a weak D call TRBD2 (5 bases). The CDR3 sequence is CASAPSGAYNEQFF. DNA of the CDR3: TGTGCCAGCGCGCCCTCCGGGGCCTACAATGAGCAGTTCTTC.